These 4 T cell receptor beta chains originate from one sample sequenced in a study of beta chain features in type 1 diabetes. The study's findings and limits: Patients with Type 1 diabetes showed moderately but significantly shorter TCRB CDR3s in all four CD4+ subsets.

Antigens of these TCRs are unknown. Expressed TCRB transcripts got sequenced, as all isolated RNA was reverse transcribed. The data were produced by immunoSEQ multiplex PCR, yet TCRdb's version contains in-frame clones alone and is incomplete. The table lists about 400,000 clones, 10% to 15% of them singletons. The specimen was naive CD4+ T cells from blood. The receptors were sampled from a woman under 30 with type 1 diabetes.

The V gene is TRBV5-1, the J gene TRBJ2-1; a possible D gene is TRBD1 (6 bases). Trimming pared 4 bases from V and 8 bases from J, leaving 16 bases between. Germline loops: CDR1 SGHRS, CDR2 YFSETQ. The CDR3 has 14 residues. The CDR3 region has the DNA TGCGCCAGCAGCCCTGGGACACCTAGGCATGAGCAGTTCTTC. Translation: CASSPGTPRHEQFF.

The chain uses TRBV30 and TRBJ1-1; 11 nucleotides align to TRBD1. CDR1 GTSNPN and CDR2 SVGIG come from the germline V gene (reference sequence). The junction had 5 bases not matched to a gene; V was cut back by 4 bases and J by 4 bases. CDR3 length equals 14 residues. This chain's CDR3 is CAWTWGTGGTEAFF. CDR3 coding DNA: TGTGCCTGGACCTGGGGGACAGGGGGCACTGAAGCTTTCTTT.

V is TRBV11-3 and J is TRBJ2-5; TRBD1 is a possible D gene (5 bases). The CDR3 spans 16 residues. Germline-derived CDR1 and CDR2 are SGHNT and YENEEA. The V and J ends lost 4 bases and 5 bases respectively, with 20 bases between them. The CDR3 sequence: CASSYPWGREGETQYF. The CDR3 bases are TGTGCCAGCAGCTACCCCTGGGGCAGAGAAGGGGAGACCCAGTACTTC.

This clone has a handful of counts. The J gene is TRBJ2-5, the V gene TRBV29-1; maybe TRBD1 (6 bases). The CDR3 is 13 residues long. Trimming stripped 3 bases from V and 11 bases from J, with 19 bases between. The germline gives CDR1 SQVTM, CDR2 ANQGSEA. The CDR3 loop reads CSVDFGSAGEQYF. CDR3 in DNA: TGCAGCGTTGATTTCGGGTCTGCAGGGGAGCAGTACTTC. Full variable domain (remainder filled in from reference TRBV29-1 and TRBJ2-5): SAVISQKPSRDICQRGTSLTIQCQVDSQVTMMFWYRQQPGQSLTLIATANQGSEATYESGFVIDKFPISRPNLTFSTLTVSNMSPEDSSIYLCSVDFGSAGEQYFGPGTRLLVL.